The rows below give T cell receptor beta chains drawn from one sample of a study of PD-1 blockade in classical Hodgkin lymphoma. Profiling relied on immunoSEQ multiplex PCR, and the TCRdb table lists in-frame clones only, not all of them. In the table there are more than 90,000 clones, 75% to 85% of which are singletons. Material: peripheral blood mononuclear cells (PBMCs), obtained before the second cycle of nivolumab. These receptors were collected from a human donor with classical Hodgkin lymphoma. Each CDR3 is given with its conserved first and last residue. The D gene is left open where the match is weak. Expanded clones get a size class; other rows say once, few or many, or leave the size out.

D,J,V,size,DNA,CDR3
-,TRBJ1-2,TRBV27,-,TGTGCCAGCAGTTTATCCCCTGGGGGGACAAGCTACACCTTC,CASSLSPGGTSYTF
TRBD2,TRBJ2-1,TRBV13,-,TGTGCCAGCAGCCCTGTAGCGGGAAGGAATGAGCAGTTCTTC,CASSPVAGRNEQFF
-,TRBJ1-2,TRBV30,-,TGTGCCTGGAGTCCCGGGGTCTATGGCTACACCTTC,CAWSPGVYGYTF
-,TRBJ2-7,TRBV27,-,TGTGCCAGCAGTTACTCTCCCGGGAGAGACTACGAGCAGTACTTC,CASSYSPGRDYEQYF
-,TRBJ1-1,TRBV5-1,few,TGCGCCAGCAGCCCCAGGGAAGGGAGCACTGAAGCTTTCTTT,CASSPREGSTEAFF
-,TRBJ2-1,TRBV7-6,-,TGTGCCAGCAGCTTAGTGGCGGGACGATACAATGAGCAGTTCTTC,CASSLVAGRYNEQFF
-,TRBJ2-3,TRBV10-3,-,TGTGCCATCAGTGAGAGAAGAGACACAGATACGCAGTATTTT,CAISERRDTDTQYF
TRBD1,TRBJ2-7,TRBV5-1,-,TGCGCCAGCAGCTTGGGAGGGACAGGGGAAGGCGAGCAGTACTTC,CASSLGGTGEGEQYF
TRBD2,TRBJ2-1,TRBV11-2,-,TGTGCCAGCAGCTCGGAGCGGGAGGGCCGCGGTGAGCAGTTCTTC,CASSSEREGRGEQFF
-,TRBJ1-3,TRBV18,-,TGTGCCAGCTCACCTCGGGGCGACTCTGGAAACACCATATATTTT,CASSPRGDSGNTIYF
-,TRBJ1-1,TRBV10-3,-,TGTGCCATCTCCGAGACGGTCGGAACTGAAGCTTTCTTT,CAISETVGTEAFF
TRBD2,TRBJ2-7,TRBV4-2,-,TGTGCCAGCAGCCACGGGGTAGCGGGGGTCCCCTACGAGCAGTACTTC,CASSHGVAGVPYEQYF
TRBD2,TRBJ2-1,TRBV11-3,-,TGTGCCAGCAGCTTTTCCGGGACTAGCGGGAGTTATGAGCAGTTCTTC,CASSFSGTSGSYEQFF
-,TRBJ1-1,TRBV2,medium-sized,TGTGCCAGCCGATTTGCGAACACTGAAGCTTTCTTT,CASRFANTEAFF
-,TRBJ2-4,TRBV10-3,-,TGTGCCATCAGTGAGCAACTCGACCAAAACATTCAGTACTTC,CAISEQLDQNIQYF
-,TRBJ2-3,TRBV27,-,TGTGCCAGCAGTTTATCCGTCAGTCCCTCGGATACGCAGTATTTT,CASSLSVSPSDTQYF
-,TRBJ2-2,TRBV5-6,-,TGTGCCAGCAGCTTTGGCAGGTCATACACCGGGGAGCTGTTTTTT,CASSFGRSYTGELFF
TRBD1,TRBJ2-2,TRBV11-2,-,TGTGCCAGCAGCCAAAAGACAGGGGTGAACACCGGGGAGCTGTTTTTT,CASSQKTGVNTGELFF
TRBD2,TRBJ2-2,TRBV19,-,TGTGCCAGTAGAAAAATAGGCACTAGCGGTCCGAACACCGGGGAGCTGTTTTTT,CASRKIGTSGPNTGELFF
TRBD2,TRBJ2-3,TRBV14,-,TGTGCCAGCAGCCGTCCGGGACTAGCGGGACGCACAGATACGCAGTATTTT,CASSRPGLAGRTDTQYF
-,TRBJ2-3,TRBV11-3,-,TGTGCCAGCAGCTTAACCCCCAGTCGGACAGATACGCAGTATTTT,CASSLTPSRTDTQYF
-,TRBJ2-7,TRBV4-3,few,TGCGCCAGCAGCCAAGGCGGAGACGCTCGAAAAGGGCACGAGCAGTACTTC,CASSQGGDARKGHEQYF
-,TRBJ1-2,TRBV7-8,once,TGTGCCAGCAGGTCGGCCGAGGGAGGGCGGATCTATGGCTACACCTTC,CASRSAEGGRIYGYTF
TRBD1,TRBJ2-2,TRBV19,-,TGTGCCAGTAGTCTACTACAGGGGGTGAACACCGGGGAGCTGTTTTTT,CASSLLQGVNTGELFF
-,TRBJ2-7,TRBV19,-,TGTGCCAGTAGTATCTCTTTTGGACTCCACTACGAGCAGTACTTC,CASSISFGLHYEQYF
-,TRBJ2-1,TRBV6-6,-,TGTGCCAGCACTGAGGAAACCTACAATGAGCAGTTCTTC,CASTEETYNEQFF